The entry below describes one T cell receptor (beta chain). Its antigen is unknown. Repertoires were generated with immunoSEQ multiplex PCR, while TCRdb's copy carries only in-frame clones and drops some. This table has roughly 71,000 clones, 76% appearing once. This specimen belongs to a study of vaccination effects on CD4 cells after COVID-19. Whole-study context: A median of 72 days separated the second dose and sampling.

The CDR3 spans 16 residues. The V end was cut by 0 bases, the J end by 2 bases, with 11 bases between. Germline loops: CDR1 GTSNPN, CDR2 SVGIG (reference sequence). Study results and caveats: The study found marked clonal contraction of infection- and vaccine-induced clones late after vaccination.

Pools of viral peptides were used by the ViraFEST assay to expand antigen-specific CD4+ T cells ahead of sequencing. Cells that had been cultured for about 10 days were the source of isolated CD4+ T cells. Two doses of either BNT162b2 or mRNA-1273 were given to each participant. Cultures used 2 million to 2.5 million PBMC per well, approximately 9.6 IU/ml IL-2 and around 9.5 ug/ml peptides. On day 3 and again on day 7, half the medium was replaced with IL-2 medium. The origin of this receptor is a human donor who received a COVID-19 vaccine. Specimen: CD4+ T cells from PBMCs cultured with HCoV-OC43 spike peptides, collected after COVID-19 vaccination. Indicated subset: HCoV-OC43 spike overlapping peptide pool stimulation. J is TRBJ2-6 and V is TRBV30; D is unclear. The CDR3 region is CAWSVRKRTGANVLTF. For the CDR3, the DNA is TGTGCCTGGAGTGTCCGAAAGCGAACTGGGGCCAACGTCCTGACTTTC.